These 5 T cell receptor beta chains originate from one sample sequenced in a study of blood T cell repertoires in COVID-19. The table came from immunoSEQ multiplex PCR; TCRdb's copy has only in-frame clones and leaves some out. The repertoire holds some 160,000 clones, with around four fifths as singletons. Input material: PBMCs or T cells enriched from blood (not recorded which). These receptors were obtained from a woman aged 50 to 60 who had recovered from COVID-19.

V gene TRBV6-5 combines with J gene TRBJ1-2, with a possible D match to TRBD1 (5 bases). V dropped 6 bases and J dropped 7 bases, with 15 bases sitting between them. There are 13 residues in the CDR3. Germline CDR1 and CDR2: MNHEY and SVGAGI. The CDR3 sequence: CASRALSGGGYTF. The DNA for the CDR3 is TGTGCCAGCAGGGCTCTTAGCGGGGGTGGCTACACCTTC.

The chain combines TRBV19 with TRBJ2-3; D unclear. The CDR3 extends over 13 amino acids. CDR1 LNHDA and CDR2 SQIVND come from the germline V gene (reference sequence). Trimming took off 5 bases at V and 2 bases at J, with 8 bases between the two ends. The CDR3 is CASSGLFTDTQYF. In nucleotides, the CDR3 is TGTGCCAGTAGTGGGCTGTTCACAGATACGCAGTATTTT.

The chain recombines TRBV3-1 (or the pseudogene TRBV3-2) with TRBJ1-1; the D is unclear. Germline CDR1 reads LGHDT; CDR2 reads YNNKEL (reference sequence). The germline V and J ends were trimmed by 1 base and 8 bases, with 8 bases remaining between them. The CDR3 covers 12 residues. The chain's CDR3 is CASSQVLGEAFF. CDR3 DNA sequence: TGTGCCAGCAGCCAAGTCCTGGGCGAAGCTTTCTTT.

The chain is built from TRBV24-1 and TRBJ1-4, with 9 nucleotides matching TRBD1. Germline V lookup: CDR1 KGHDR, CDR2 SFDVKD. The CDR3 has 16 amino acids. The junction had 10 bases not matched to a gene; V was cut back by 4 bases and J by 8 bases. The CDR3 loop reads CATSEAGTGFGEKLFF. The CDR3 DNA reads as TGTGCCACCAGTGAGGCCGGGACAGGGTTCGGCGAAAAACTGTTTTTT.

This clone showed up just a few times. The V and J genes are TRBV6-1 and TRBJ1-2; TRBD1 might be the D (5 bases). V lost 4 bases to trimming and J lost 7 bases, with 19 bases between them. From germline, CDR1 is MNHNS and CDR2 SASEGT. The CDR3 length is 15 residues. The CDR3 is CASSVSVGEAGGYTF. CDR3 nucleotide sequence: TGTGCCAGCAGTGTTTCGGTGGGGGAGGCGGGTGGCTACACCTTC.